This TCR beta chain came from a study of T cell responses to AZD1222 COVID-19 vaccine. Note on this clone: Its antigen remains unidentified.

Germline assignment: CDR1 LGHDT and CDR2 YNNKEL (reference sequence). Trimming shortened V by 5 bases and J by 5 bases, and 30 bases separated the two germline ends. This CDR3 is built from 19 residues. Sequencing used immunoSEQ multiplex PCR; TCRdb keeps in-frame clones, though not all of them. The repertoire includes more than 85,000 clones, about 90% of them detected once, and roughly 15% sits in the top ten. Study outcomes and limitations: Repertoires were obtained solely post-peak T cell response. Clonal diversity was possibly underestimated; the donors were predominantly white British and more often female. Spike-wide coverage was observed for vaccine-associated CD4 TCRs, with dominant responses at 160-218 and 743-854.

Combined were second doses at about 4 or about 12 weeks. This TCR was sampled from an adult who received the AZD1222 COVID-19 vaccine. The rearrangement uses TRBV3-1 (or the pseudogene TRBV3-2) and TRBJ1-2; D possibly corresponds to TRBD1 (6 bases). Sequenced material: peripheral blood, taken 28 days after the second AZD1222 dose. The CDR3 spells CASSSNPTGLQLNFYGYTF. DNA of the CDR3: TGTGCCAGCAGCTCCAATCCGACAGGACTCCAATTGAATTTTTATGGCTACACCTTC.